This TCR beta chain is drawn from a study of OX40 agonist ivuxolimab in advanced cancers. In the study overall: Mean age about 60 years, range roughly 20 to 85; just over 80% male. Study findings and constraints: More expanded clones were seen, on average, in CD8+ T cells than in CD4+.

Comment on this clone: As yet, its antigen is unknown.

TCRdb keeps only in-frame clones here, not all; method: immunoSEQ multiplex PCR. The table has under 20,000 clones, more than 80% seen once. V shed 5 bases and J shed 5 bases, with 13 bases lying between them. Germline V gives CDR1 SSHAT, CDR2 FNYEAQ (reference sequence). The CDR3 is made up of 13 amino acids. This rearrangement joins TRBV7-7 to TRBJ2-7; tentatively, D is TRBD2 (5 bases). This TCR was recovered from an adult with an advanced solid tumor such as melanoma, head and neck, liver or kidney cancer. Sequences were derived from CD4+ or CD8+ T cells sorted from blood, sampled in a trial of the OX40 agonist ivuxolimab. The CDR3 here is CASSQTRTDEQYF. In nucleotides, the CDR3 is TGTGCCAGCAGCCAAACTAGGACCGACGAGCAGTACTTC.